Below, 25 T cell receptor beta chains from the same sample are listed, as sequenced in a study of prognosis after radiotherapy for stage I lung cancer. Two rounds of multiplex PCR amplified TCR beta CDR3 from genomic DNA. Primers specific to each TRBV and TRBJ gene drove first-round PCR. Each CDR3 protein gets one entry after TCRdb re-called the multiplex PCR reads with MiXCR. The sample records tens of thousands of distinct CDR3 sequences, around 37% being singletons. Sequencing was performed on PBMCs, taken before or after stereotactic body radiation therapy (not recorded which). The receptors here all came from a donor aged 50 or older with non-small cell lung cancer.

This clonotype was picked up one time. The chain combines TRBV6-4 with TRBJ2-3; D gene unclear. Germline V gene lookup returns CDR1 MRHNA and CDR2 SNTAGT. Trimming took 2 bases from V and 4 from J, leaving 13 bases between them. The CDR3 has 15 residues. The CDR3 loop reads CASSDGNGESDTQYF. The CDR3 DNA follows: TGTGCCAGCAGTGACGGTAACGGAGAATCAGATACGCAGTATTTT.

Remarks on this clonotype: A far larger clone is a single base away, which makes a read error likely. The rearrangement joins TRBV6-4 to TRBJ2-2; 8 nucleotides align to TRBD1. The CDR3 totals 15 residues. The V gene's germline CDR1 is MRHNA and CDR2 SNTAGT. The CDR3, as DNA: TGTGTCAGCAGCCTCCGGACAGGGCTGAGCGGGGAGCTGTTTTTT. It encodes CVSSLRTGLSGELFF.

The rearrangement links TRBV6-2 or TRBV6-3 to TRBJ2-7; D assignment may be TRBD1 or TRBD2 (5 bases each). With 4 bases removed from V and 7 bases from J, the gap between germline ends came to 14 bases. The CDR3 is made up of 13 amino acids. The V gene's germline CDR1 is MNHEY and CDR2 SVGEGT. The CDR3 reads CASSSSWGREQYF. In DNA form, the CDR3 reads TGTGCCAGCAGTTCGTCATGGGGACGGGAGCAGTACTTC.

This clonotype has ten or more counts. A much larger clone is a single base away; this may be a read error. The chain joins TRBV19 to TRBJ2-2; a possible D gene is TRBD1 (5 bases). This CDR3 contains 14 residues. The germline V gene encodes CDR1 LNHDA and CDR2 SQIVND (reference sequence). Trimming removed 3 bases from V and 4 bases from J, with 9 bases in between. This chain's CDR3 is CASSMGRRTGELFF. The CDR3 DNA follows: TGTGCCAGTAGTATGGGGCGGCGCACCGGGGAGCTGTTTTTT. Full variable domain (outside the CDR3, taken from reference TRBV19 and TRBJ2-2): DGGITQSPKYLFRKEGQNVTLSCEQNLNHDAMYWYRQDPGQGLRLIYYSQIVNDFQKGDIAEGYSVSREKKESFPLTVTSAQKNPTAFYLCASSMGRRTGELFFGEGSRLTVL.

The V and J genes are TRBV7-2 and TRBJ1-5; D not certain. V dropped 4 bases and J dropped 0 bases, with 7 bases sitting between them. This CDR3 comprises 14 residues. The germline V gene encodes CDR1 SGHTA and CDR2 FQGNSA. CDR3 loop: CASSYSNSNQPQHF. The CDR3 nucleotides read TGTGCCAGCAGCTACTCAAATAGCAATCAGCCCCAGCATTTT.

The rearrangement joins TRBV4-1 to TRBJ2-1; the match to TRBD2 covers 9 bases. Germline values: CDR1 MGHRA, CDR2 YSYEKL. This CDR3 region has 16 residues. V shed 6 bases and J 3 bases; nucleotides not matched to a gene: 9. In DNA form, the CDR3 reads TGCGCCAGCAGAGAGACCCGACTAGCGGTCTACAATGAGCAGTTCTTC. Translated: CASRETRLAVYNEQFF.

The chain carries TRBV20-1 and TRBJ2-3, with D tentatively TRBD2 (5 bases). The CDR3 spans 17 residues. Germline V lookup: CDR1 DFQATT, CDR2 SNEGSKA (reference sequence). Trimming left V 4 bases short and J 1 base short, with 21 bases between. This CDR3 reads CSATPARAVFCTDTQYF. In DNA, the CDR3 is TGCAGTGCTACCCCCGCACGAGCGGTATTCTGCACAGATACGCAGTATTTT.

This chain connects TRBV2 to TRBJ2-1, with a weak D call TRBD1 (5 bases). Germline CDR1 reads SNHLY; CDR2 reads FYNNEI. V lost 3 bases and J 7 bases, leaving 10 bases between the germline ends. The CDR3 contains 13 residues. Here the CDR3 DNA reads TGTGCCAGCAGTGACTTAAGGGGAAATGAGCAGTTCTTC. Amino acid sequence: CASSDLRGNEQFF. Supplemented by reference TRBV2 and TRBJ2-1, the full variable domain reads EPEVTQTPSHQVTQMGQEVILRCVPISNHLYFYWYRQILGQKVEFLVSFYNNEISEKSEIFDDQFSVERPDGSNFTLKIRSTKLEDSAMYFCASSDLRGNEQFFGPGTRLTVL.

This clonotype was observed at least ten times. The chain couples TRBV20-1 to TRBJ2-7, with TRBD2 matching 7 bases. Germline V CDR1 and CDR2: DFQATT, SNEGSKA (reference sequence). J lost 0 bases, V lost 3 bases, and 8 bases had no gene match. The CDR3 contains 15 residues. CDR3 nucleotides: TGCAGTGCTAGGCCTAGCGGAGGGCTCTCCTACGAGCAGTACTTC. This translates into CSARPSGGLSYEQYF.

V is TRBV24-1 and J is TRBJ2-2, with a weak D call TRBD2 (7 bases). Germline loops: CDR1 KGHDR, CDR2 SFDVKD. V lost 6 bases and J 3 bases, leaving 13 bases between the germline ends. The CDR3 consists of 15 residues. CDR3 sequence reads: CATSLGGGYTGELFF. In DNA, the CDR3 is TGTGCCACCAGTCTTGGGGGGGGCTACACCGGGGAGCTGTTTTTT.

This clonotype was detected many times. An end of the junction does not agree with germline; a read error may underlie this. The chain employs TRBV15 and TRBJ2-1; 9 bases agree with TRBD2. The CDR3 is 13 residues long. The germline V gene has CDR1 LNHNV and CDR2 YYDKDF (reference sequence). The CDR3: CATSYSSQREAIF. For the CDR3, the DNA is TGTGCCACCAGCTACTCTTCACAGCGGGAGGCCATCTTC.

J is TRBJ1-5 and V is TRBV20-1, with a tentative D call TRBD1 (6 bases). CDR3 length: 13 residues. The germline gives CDR1 DFQATT, CDR2 SNEGSKA (reference sequence). V lost 2 bases to trimming and J lost 7 bases, with 12 bases between them. The CDR3 region is CSARKGGGQPQHF. In DNA form, the CDR3 reads TGCAGTGCTAGAAAGGGGGGCGGACAGCCCCAGCATTTT.

V usage is TRBV5-1 and J usage is TRBJ2-7; D ambiguous. The ends were cut back, 0 bases at V and 6 bases at J, with 7 bases in the middle. This CDR3 comprises 12 residues. Per germline, CDR1 SGHRS and CDR2 YFSETQ. CDR3 loop: CASSLASGEQYF. CDR3 coding DNA: TGCGCCAGCAGCTTGGCGTCTGGCGAGCAGTACTTC.

This clonotype occurred many times. This chain joins TRBV5-1 and TRBJ2-6; the D call may be TRBD1 or TRBD2 (6 bases each). The CDR3 loop spans 19 amino acids. Trimming shortened V by 0 bases and J by 2 bases, and 18 bases separated the two germline ends. The germline gives CDR1 SGHRS, CDR2 YFSETQ. For the CDR3, the DNA is TGCGCCAGCAGCTTGGCCGATCGGGGGCGGGGTCCTGGGGCCAACGTCCTGACTTTC. Its protein is CASSLADRGRGPGANVLTF.

With respect to this clonotype: This sequence is one base from a far larger clone and is likely a read error. The chain has TRBV7-9 and TRBJ1-1; D gene unclear. The germline V gene has CDR1 SEHNR and CDR2 FQNEAQ (reference sequence). The CDR3 is made up of 13 amino acids. Trimming left V 2 bases short and J 2 bases short, with 6 bases between. This CDR3 reads CASSLQDNTEAFF. The CDR3 DNA is TGTGCCAGCAGCTTACAGGATAACACTGAAGCTTTCTTT.

This clonotype was detected many times. This rearrangement joins TRBV11-3 to TRBJ2-1, with D perhaps matching TRBD2 (6 bases). Germline CDR1 reads SGHNT; CDR2 reads YENEEA. V was pared by 1 base and J by 6 bases, with 13 bases between. The CDR3 extends over 15 amino acids. The CDR3 DNA follows: TGTGCCAGCAGCTTAGGGAGGGCAGTAGCCAATGAGCAGTTCTTC. Protein sequence: CASSLGRAVANEQFF.

This clonotype appeared many times. J is TRBJ2-7 and V is TRBV20-1, with 11 bases fitting TRBD1. The length of the CDR3 is 13 residues. J lost 2 bases, V lost 6 bases, and 3 bases had no gene match. Germline values: CDR1 DFQATT, CDR2 SNEGSKA (reference sequence). The CDR3 nucleotides read TGCAGTGCCGGGACAGGGGGGACCTACGAGCAGTACTTC. It is translated as CSAGTGGTYEQYF.

This clonotype has only a few counts. Germline is not matched at one junction end, which may reflect a read error. CDR3 residues: CASSRWGWDTGELFF. CDR3 nucleotides: TGTGCCAGCAGCAGATGGGGGTGGGACACCGGGGAGTTGTTTTTT. The rearrangement joins TRBV13 to TRBJ2-2; D perhaps matches TRBD1 (6 bases). Per the germline V gene, CDR1 is PRHDT and CDR2 is FYEKMQ (reference sequence). The CDR3 has 15 amino acids.

This clonotype was seen just once. A much larger clone is a single base away; this may be a read error. CDR3 sequence reads: CASIFLGGSEAFF. The DNA for the CDR3 is TGTGCCAGCATCTTTCTCGGGGGTTCGGAAGCTTTCTTT. The chain has TRBV7-9 and TRBJ1-1; D perhaps matches TRBD1 (5 bases). Trimming removed 7 bases at V and 8 bases at J, with 17 bases between. Germline loops: CDR1 SEHNR, CDR2 FQNEAQ (reference sequence). This CDR3 has 13 amino acids.

Notes on this clonotype: A far larger clone is just one base off, so this is likely a read error. CDR3 residues: CASSEKSSVNEQFF. The CDR3 nucleotides are TGTGCCAGCAGTGAGAAATCTAGCGTCAATGAGCAGTTCTTC. The chain joins TRBV6-1 to TRBJ2-1, with D perhaps matching TRBD2 (6 bases). V was trimmed by 3 bases and J by 6 bases, leaving 12 bases between them. The CDR3 extends over 14 amino acids. The germline V gene encodes CDR1 MNHNS and CDR2 SASEGT.

Concerning this clonotype itself: Germline and junction disagree at one end, which may indicate a read error. The chain carries TRBV6-8 and TRBJ2-1; 14 nucleotides align to TRBD2. Germline CDR1 reads MNHGY; CDR2 reads SAAAGT. The CDR3 extends over 17 amino acids. The CDR3, as DNA: TGTGCCAACAGTTACTTGGGACTAGCGGGAGTTTACAATGAGCAGTTCTTC. Residues: CANSYLGLAGVYNEQFF.

This clonotype was observed at least ten times. CDR3 region: CASSERQGATNEKLFF. The DNA of the CDR3 is TGTGCCAGCAGCGAAAGGCAGGGGGCGACTAATGAAAAACTGTTTTTT. V gene TRBV7-8 combines with J gene TRBJ1-4; 8 nucleotides match TRBD1. Losses at the gene ends were 5 bases for V and 2 bases for J; bases not matched to a gene: 7. The CDR3 is 16 residues long. The germline gives CDR1 SGHVS, CDR2 FQNEAQ.

The chain links TRBV7-2 to TRBJ1-2; 9 bases line up with TRBD1. The trim removed 5 bases at V and 4 bases at J, leaving 5 bases unmatched. The CDR3 totals 14 residues. The germline V gene has CDR1 SGHTA and CDR2 FQGNSA. The CDR3 spells CASSTGTGRYGYTF. The CDR3 DNA reads TGTGCCAGCAGCACCGGGACAGGGCGCTATGGCTACACCTTC.

The chain is built from TRBV20-1 and TRBJ2-3; TRBD2 matches at 9 bases. Per the germline V gene, CDR1 is DFQATT and CDR2 is SNEGSKA (reference sequence). The J segment lost 4 bases and the V segment lost 5 bases, leaving 19 bases of the junction unmatched. This CDR3 region has 18 residues. For the CDR3, the DNA is TGCAGTGCTCACCCCGGTGGGGTTGCGGGAGGGCCCCCAGATACGCAGTATTTT. It codes for CSAHPGGVAGGPPDTQYF.

This chain links TRBV5-5 with TRBJ2-5; a weak D match, TRBD1 (7 bases). Germline CDR1 and CDR2: SGHKS and YYEKEE (reference sequence). Trimming cost V 4 bases and J 4 bases, with 17 bases left between them. The CDR3 runs 15 residues. This chain's CDR3 is CASSNPGGLGETQYF. DNA of the CDR3: TGTGCCAGCAGCAACCCAGGGGGACTGGGAGAGACCCAGTACTTC.